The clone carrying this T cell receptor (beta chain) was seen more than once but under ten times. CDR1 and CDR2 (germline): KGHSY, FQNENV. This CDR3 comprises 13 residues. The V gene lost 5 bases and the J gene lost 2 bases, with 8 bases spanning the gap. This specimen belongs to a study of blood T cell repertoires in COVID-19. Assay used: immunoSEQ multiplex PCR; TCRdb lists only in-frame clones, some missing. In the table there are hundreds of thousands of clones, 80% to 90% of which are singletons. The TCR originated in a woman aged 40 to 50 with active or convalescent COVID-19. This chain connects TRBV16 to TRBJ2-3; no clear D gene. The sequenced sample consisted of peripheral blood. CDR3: CASSSANTDTQYF. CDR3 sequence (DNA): TGTGCCAGCAGCTCCGCTAACACAGATACGCAGTATTTT.